Each of the 14 T cell receptor beta chains below was sequenced from the same sample in a study of read filtering for tumor transcriptome and immune sequencing. This library used roughly 400 ng RNA and molecular barcoded adaptors spanning alpha/delta and beta/gamma chains. TCRdb processed the reads anew with MiXCR; each CDR3 protein has one entry. This table has tens of thousands of distinct CDR3 sequences, 20% appearing once. The sequencing sample was made of a population of CD138-negative cells sorted from bone marrow. Receptor source: a donor aged 40 or older with multiple myeloma.

This clonotype was seen ten or more times. The chain has TRBV5-1 and TRBJ1-1; possible D gene TRBD1, 6 bases. The V gene lost 6 bases and the J gene lost 4 bases, with 16 bases spanning the gap. This CDR3 has 14 amino acids. Germline CDR1 is SGHRS and CDR2 is YFSETQ. The CDR3 loop reads CASTTGEGGTEAFF. In nucleotides, the CDR3 is TGCGCCAGCACGACAGGAGAAGGCGGCACTGAAGCTTTCTTT.

This clonotype has ten or more counts. In DNA, the CDR3 is TGCGCCAGCACAAAAGACAGGGGGCTTTACGAGCAGTACTTC. Protein product: CASTKDRGLYEQYF. V gene TRBV5-1 combines with J gene TRBJ2-7; 10 bases match TRBD1. V gave up 6 bases and J gave up 4 bases; unmatched junction bases: 7. The CDR3 loop spans 14 amino acids. CDR1 and CDR2 from the germline V gene are SGHRS and YFSETQ. The whole variable domain, remainder taken from reference TRBV5-1 and TRBJ2-7, is KAGVTQTPRYLIKTRGQQVTLSCSPISGHRSVSWYQQTPGQGLQFLFEYFSETQRNKGNFPGRFSGRQFSNSRSEMNVSTLELGDSALYLCASTKDRGLYEQYFGPGTRLTVT.

The chain has TRBV7-9 and TRBJ2-5, with unresolved D. Germline assignment: CDR1 SEHNR and CDR2 FQNEAQ (reference sequence). V was cut by 5 bases and J by 2 bases, with 3 bases left in between. CDR3 size: 11 residues. The CDR3: CASSEQETQYF. DNA of the CDR3: TGTGCCAGCAGCGAGCAAGAGACCCAGTACTTC.

The chain couples TRBV27 to TRBJ1-2; the D is unclear. The CDR3 contains 13 residues. CDR1 is MNHEY and CDR2 is SMNVEV in the germline V gene (reference sequence). Trimming cost V 6 bases and J 0 bases, with 8 bases left between them. CDR3 sequence reads: CASSLKANYGYTF. Written as DNA, the CDR3 is TGTGCCAGCAGCTTAAAGGCTAACTATGGCTACACCTTC.

A note on this clonotype: An end of the junction differs from the germline gene, which may be a read error. The gene calls are TRBV5-6 and TRBJ1-1, with TRBD1 matching 7 bases. The germline V gene has CDR1 SGHDT and CDR2 YYEEEE. CDR3 length equals 16 residues. The CDR3 region is CVSSPRGRFLNTEAFF. The CDR3 coding sequence is TGTGTCAGCAGCCCCAGGGGGAGGTTTCTGAACACTGAAGCTTTCTTT.

In the case of this clonotype: This sequence may be a read error, since a much larger clone differs from it by one base. This chain connects TRBV11-2 to TRBJ2-2; 8 bases map to TRBD1. Germline CDR1 is SGHAT and CDR2 is FQNNGV. V shed 4 bases and J 9 bases; nucleotides not matched to a gene: 4. The CDR3 has 13 amino acids. CDR3 loop: CASSSQGARELFF. In DNA, the CDR3 is TGTGCCAGCAGCTCGCAGGGGGCCAGGGAGCTGTTTTTT.

This clonotype occurred a few times. The CDR3 sequence: CASSSPGFGNTIYF. DNA of the CDR3: TGTGCCAGCAGTTCCCCCGGTTTCGGAAACACCATATATTTT. The V call is TRBV28, the J call TRBJ1-3; no definite D call. The CDR3 totals 14 residues. Germline V CDR1 and CDR2: MDHEN, SYDVKM. Trimming took off 4 bases at V and 4 bases at J, with 11 bases between the two ends.

This clonotype was recorded at least ten times. The chain joins TRBV6-1 to TRBJ2-1; D is possibly TRBD2 (5 bases). The CDR3 runs to 16 residues. Deletions cut 0 bases from V and 1 base from J, with 10 bases between. CDR1 MNHNS and CDR2 SASEGT come from the germline V gene. The CDR3 here is CASSEALRGSYNEQFF. CDR3 DNA sequence: TGTGCCAGCAGTGAAGCGCTTCGGGGTTCCTACAATGAGCAGTTCTTC.

This clonotype was observed a handful of times. V is TRBV27 and J is TRBJ1-5; D possibly corresponds to TRBD1 (6 bases). Trimming cost V 8 bases and J 0 bases, with 14 bases left between them. The CDR3 is 15 residues long. Germline CDR1 and CDR2: MNHEY and SMNVEV (reference sequence). Here the CDR3 DNA reads TGTGCCAGCGGCAGGGGCCTTTATAGCAATCAGCCCCAGCATTTT. It yields the protein CASGRGLYSNQPQHF.

As for this clonotype: Since a much larger clone is just one base distant, this may be a read error. The chain recombines TRBV19 with TRBJ2-3; 9 nucleotides line up with TRBD2. In germline, CDR1 is LNHDA, CDR2 SQIVND (reference sequence). The CDR3 loop spans 14 amino acids. The chain's CDR3 is CASTTSGGTDAQYF. DNA of the CDR3: TGTGCCAGTACGACCAGCGGGGGGACAGATGCGCAGTATTTT.

The V and J genes are TRBV20-1 and TRBJ2-7, with D perhaps TRBD2 (6 bases). This CDR3 comprises 16 residues. V lost 0 bases and J 0 bases, leaving 15 bases between the germline ends. CDR1 is DFQATT, CDR2 SNEGSKA, per germline (reference sequence). The CDR3 here is CSARDSKRANSYEQYF. DNA for the CDR3: TGCAGTGCTAGAGATTCCAAGCGGGCTAACTCCTACGAGCAGTACTTC.

This clonotype has at least ten counts. The chain couples TRBV27 to TRBJ2-6, with a weak D call TRBD2 (5 bases). Germline-derived CDR1 and CDR2 are MNHEY and SMNVEV (reference sequence). The CDR3 sequence is 18 residues long. Trimming left V 5 bases short and J 2 bases short, with 19 bases between. The CDR3 loop is CASSHGFRGRAGANVLTF. The CDR3 DNA follows: TGTGCCAGCAGTCACGGTTTCCGAGGGCGGGCTGGGGCCAACGTCCTGACTTTC. Full variable domain (missing parts from reference TRBV27 and TRBJ2-6): EAQVTQNPRYLITVTGKKLTVTCSQNMNHEYMSWYRQDPGLGLRQIYYSMNVEVTDKGDVPEGYKVSRKEKRNFPLILESPSPNQTSLYFCASSHGFRGRAGANVLTFGAGSRLTVL.

This clonotype was found many times. The CDR3 loop reads CASSEDVYGYTF. As DNA, the CDR3 is TGCGCCAGCAGTGAGGATGTTTATGGCTACACCTTC. V and J are TRBV10-2 and TRBJ1-2; D gene ambiguous. The CDR3 has 12 residues. V lost 2 bases to trimming and J lost 5 bases, with 6 bases between them. Germline V gene data show CDR1 as WSHSY and CDR2 as SAAADI.

The sample holds many counts of this clonotype. The V call is TRBV20-1, the J call TRBJ1-1; no definite D call. Germline-derived CDR1 and CDR2 are DFQATT and SNEGSKA (reference sequence). V was clipped by 3 bases and J by 4 bases, with 12 bases between them. The CDR3 totals 13 residues. For the CDR3, the DNA is TGCAGTGCTAGGGAACCCCGTGTCACTGAAGCTTTCTTT. Its protein is CSAREPRVTEAFF.